These T cell receptor beta chains were read from a single sample in a study of multiple sclerosis patients with progressive multifocal leukoencephalopathy. The table came from immunoSEQ multiplex PCR; TCRdb's copy has only in-frame clones and leaves some out. The sample has 25,000 to 30,000 clones; about 85% are singletons. This sample comprised PBMCs, obtained from a patient treated with natalizumab. The receptor set was obtained from a woman aged 25 to 39 with progressive multifocal leukoencephalopathy. Both conserved end residues are part of each CDR3. Each record gives: V gene, clone size, J gene, D gene, CDR3 protein, CDR3 DNA. The D gene is left open where the match is weak. Clone size is stated in some rows and not others, as once, few, many or a class when expanded.

TRBV6-6	NA	TRBJ1-1	NA	CASSRGGSYTEAFF	TGTGCCAGCAGCCGCGGCGGCTCTTACACTGAAGCTTTCTTT
TRBV15	NA	TRBJ2-5	NA	CATSRDSLIETQYF	TGTGCCACCAGCAGAGATTCCCTTATAGAGACCCAGTACTTC
TRBV12-5	NA	TRBJ1-1	NA	CASGLTVRATEAFF	TGTGCTAGTGGGCTGACAGTTCGTGCCACTGAAGCTTTCTTT
TRBV15	NA	TRBJ2-7	TRBD1	CATSMDRAHEQYF	TGTGCCACCAGCATGGACAGGGCACACGAGCAGTACTTC
TRBV7-8	NA	TRBJ1-1	NA	CASSSERGTEAFF	TGTGCCAGCAGCTCTGAGAGGGGCACTGAAGCTTTCTTT
TRBV7-8	NA	TRBJ1-5	NA	CASSLALGDQPQHF	TGTGCCAGCAGCTTAGCATTGGGAGACCAGCCCCAGCATTTT
TRBV5-1	NA	TRBJ2-7	NA	CASSSDAYEQYF	TGCGCCAGCAGCAGCGACGCCTACGAGCAGTACTTC
TRBV18	NA	TRBJ1-2	NA	CASSPGAGSYGYTF	TGTGCCAGCTCACCAGGGGCAGGGTCCTATGGCTACACCTTC
TRBV4-1	NA	TRBJ2-7	NA	CASSQGSGVIYEQYF	TGCGCCAGCAGCCAAGGCTCAGGGGTAATCTACGAGCAGTACTTC
TRBV6-5	NA	TRBJ1-6	TRBD1	CASSYSSTGGWAPLHF	TGTGCCAGCAGTTACTCCTCTACAGGGGGCTGGGCACCCCTCCACTTT
TRBV7-2	once	TRBJ2-5	NA	CASSFSGETQYF	TGTGCCAGCAGCTTCTCAGGGGAGACCCAGTACTTC
TRBV6-5	once	TRBJ2-1	TRBD1	CASSAHPGQMSEQFF	TGTGCCAGCAGCGCGCATCCGGGACAGATGAGTGAGCAGTTCTTC
TRBV15	NA	TRBJ2-7	NA	CATSSRVSAEYEQYF	TGTGCCACCAGCAGCAGGGTTTCAGCCGAATACGAGCAGTACTTC
TRBV6-1	NA	TRBJ2-7	TRBD1	CASSARDRGDEQYF	TGTGCCAGCAGTGCACGGGACAGGGGGGACGAGCAGTACTTC
TRBV6-1	NA	TRBJ1-1	NA	CASNRQDYRTEAFF	TGTGCCAGCAACAGACAGGACTACCGTACTGAAGCTTTCTTT
TRBV2	NA	TRBJ2-1	NA	CASRGPGFGEQFF	TGTGCCAGCAGGGGACCAGGGTTTGGTGAGCAGTTCTTC
TRBV10-3	NA	TRBJ2-5	TRBD2	CAIRRERKETQYF	TGTGCCATCAGGCGGGAGCGCAAAGAGACCCAGTACTTC
TRBV5-1	NA	TRBJ1-6	NA	CASSLYAQGPAANSPLHF	TGCGCCAGCAGCTTGTACGCACAGGGCCCTGCCGCTAATTCACCCCTCCACTTT
TRBV4-1	few	TRBJ1-1	NA	CASSPRVDTEAFF	TGCGCCAGCAGCCCCAGGGTCGACACTGAAGCTTTCTTT
TRBV9	NA	TRBJ1-6	NA	CASSVGGESSPLHF	TGTGCCAGCAGCGTAGGCGGGGAGTCTTCACCCCTCCACTTT
TRBV5-4	few	TRBJ1-4	NA	CASSLGGTNNEKLFF	TGTGCCAGCAGCTTGGGGGGGACCAATAATGAAAAACTGTTTTTT
TRBV7-3	NA	TRBJ2-5	NA	CASSLAGVGETQYF	TGTGCCAGCAGCTTAGCAGGCGTCGGGGAGACCCAGTACTTC
TRBV6-1	NA	TRBJ1-5	NA	CASSSWSNQPQHF	TGTGCCAGCAGTTCATGGAGCAATCAGCCCCAGCATTTT
TRBV4-1	NA	TRBJ2-3	NA	CASSLTGARDTQYF	TGCGCCAGCAGTCTAACGGGGGCCAGAGATACGCAGTATTTT
TRBV15	NA	TRBJ2-2	NA	CATGVGGELFF	TGTGCCACCGGGGTGGGCGGGGAGCTGTTTTTT
TRBV11-3	NA	TRBJ1-1	TRBD1	CASSFRTGDTEAFF	TGTGCCAGCAGCTTCAGGACAGGGGACACTGAAGCTTTCTTT
TRBV25-1	NA	TRBJ1-1	NA	CASSEYQGDTEAFF	TGTGCCAGCAGTGAATATCAGGGCGACACTGAAGCTTTCTTT
TRBV4-2	NA	TRBJ2-2	TRBD2	CASSQLAGDTGELFF	TGTGCCAGCAGCCAACTAGCGGGGGACACCGGGGAGCTGTTTTTT
TRBV6-1	NA	TRBJ2-4	NA	CASSEARYQGNIQYF	TGTGCCAGCAGTGAAGCGCGTTATCAGGGGAACATTCAGTACTTC
TRBV7-9	NA	TRBJ2-7	TRBD1	CASTEDRGHEQYF	TGTGCCAGTACCGAAGACAGGGGCCACGAGCAGTACTTC
TRBV6-1	NA	TRBJ2-7	TRBD2	CATVAGYTYEQYF	TGTGCCACCGTAGCGGGCTACACCTACGAGCAGTACTTC
TRBV11-3	NA	TRBJ1-5	NA	CASSFKEGDQPQHF	TGTGCCAGCAGCTTTAAGGAGGGGGATCAGCCCCAGCATTTT
TRBV7-2	NA	TRBJ2-7	TRBD1	CASSLQGAHSYEQYF	TGTGCCAGCAGCTTACAGGGGGCCCACTCCTACGAGCAGTACTTC
TRBV27	NA	TRBJ1-2	TRBD1	CASSAGTGTGGYTF	TGTGCCAGCAGTGCCGGGACAGGGACAGGCGGCTACACCTTC
TRBV14	few	TRBJ1-2	TRBD1	CASRKTGRRSSYGYTF	TGTGCCAGCAGGAAGACAGGGAGGCGATCCAGCTATGGCTACACCTTC
TRBV28	NA	TRBJ1-5	NA	CASSFPGGGNQPQHF	TGTGCCAGCAGTTTTCCCGGGGGTGGCAATCAGCCCCAGCATTTT
TRBV10-3	NA	TRBJ2-7	NA	CAISESRGDYEQYF	TGTGCCATCAGTGAGTCGAGGGGCGACTACGAGCAGTACTTC
TRBV30	NA	TRBJ1-1	NA	CAWSLRTEAFF	TGTGCCTGGTCACTTCGCACTGAAGCTTTCTTT
TRBV7-6	NA	TRBJ1-6	NA	CASSLGAGESPLHF	TGTGCCAGCAGCTTAGGCGCAGGGGAATCACCCCTCCACTTT
TRBV6-5	once	TRBJ2-3	TRBD1	CASSPRDRGTDTQYF	TGTGCCAGCAGTCCCCGGGACAGAGGCACAGATACGCAGTATTTT
TRBV11-2	NA	TRBJ1-4	NA	CASSFSGSPNEKLFF	TGTGCCAGCAGCTTTTCCGGCAGCCCTAATGAAAAACTGTTTTTT
TRBV5-1	few	TRBJ2-7	TRBD2	CASSLRGGLGNSYEQYF	TGCGCCAGCAGCCTCCGGGGGGGCCTTGGAAACTCCTACGAGCAGTACTTC
TRBV5-4	NA	TRBJ2-6	TRBD2	CASSLVGLAGANVLTF	TGTGCCAGCAGCTTGGTGGGACTAGCTGGGGCCAACGTCCTGACTTTC
TRBV5-1	NA	TRBJ2-7	TRBD2	CASSLGPAGGTYEQYF	TGCGCCAGCAGCTTGGGGCCAGCGGGAGGTACCTACGAGCAGTACTTC